This is a list of T cell receptor beta chains from one sample in a study of T cell repertoires in cytomegalovirus infection. Their antigen targets remain unknown. MiXCR, applied by TCRdb to the reads, yields one record per CDR3 protein. The data contain about 740,000 distinct CDR3 sequences, around 31% of them singletons. The source was cultured PBMCs, collected from culture after CMV antigen stimulation. Every receptor here comes from a human donor in good health (CMV status not recorded). Some clones in this sample may be carry-over from other donors' samples. CDR3s include the opening cysteine and the closing phenylalanine or tryptophan. D genes are given only for firm matches. A row's size may be missing; if present it is once, few, many or a size class.

J gene | D gene | V gene | clone size | CDR3 protein | CDR3 DNA
TRBJ2-3 | - | TRBV20-1 | - | CSASLGGLTDTQYF | TGCAGTGCTAGTTTAGGGGGGCTCACAGATACGCAGTATTTT
TRBJ2-1 | TRBD2 | TRBV12-3/TRBV12-4 | - | CASGSGGRTSEQFF | TGTGCCAGCGGAAGCGGCGGGAGAACGAGTGAGCAGTTCTTC
TRBJ1-5 | - | TRBV6-6 | - | CANSRLGGGGQPQHF | TGTGCCAACAGTCGACTTGGTGGGGGCGGTCAGCCCCAGCATTTT
TRBJ2-5 | TRBD2 | TRBV19 | few | CASSMSLAGGETQYF | TGTGCCAGTAGTATGAGTCTAGCGGGCGGAGAGACCCAGTACTTC
TRBJ1-4 | - | TRBV10-3 | - | CAISADSSEREKLFF | TGTGCCATCAGTGCGGACAGCTCCGAGAGAGAAAAACTGTTTTTT
TRBJ1-2 | - | TRBV12-5 | - | CASGSHLRYTF | TGTGCTAGTGGTTCCCACCTCCGCTACACCTTC
TRBJ1-6 | - | TRBV7-6 | few | CASSPSGFDSPLHF | TGTGCCAGCAGCCCTTCCGGATTCGATTCACCCCTCCACTTT
TRBJ2-1 | - | TRBV12-3/TRBV12-4 | - | CASSLEPLNEQFF | TGTGCCAGCAGTTTGGAACCGCTCAATGAGCAGTTCTTC
TRBJ1-1 | - | TRBV5-1 | - | CASSSMGRGDEAFF | TGCGCCAGCAGCTCGATGGGTCGGGGCGATGAAGCTTTCTTT
TRBJ1-2 | - | TRBV4-1 | few | CASSQPAAWTRRNGYGYTF | TGCGCCAGCAGCCAACCCGCAGCCTGGACAAGACGGAACGGCTATGGCTACACCTTC
TRBJ2-5 | - | TRBV6-1 | many | CASSPPLGRAQETQYF | TGTGCCAGCAGTCCTCCCCTGGGACGTGCCCAAGAGACCCAGTACTTC
TRBJ2-7 | - | TRBV12-3/TRBV12-4 | few | CASSLARTGRGYEQYF | TGTGCCAGCAGTTTAGCGAGGACAGGGAGGGGGTACGAGCAGTACTTC
TRBJ1-6 | - | TRBV27 | - | CASSFPAFGSPLHF | TGTGCCAGCAGTTTCCCCGCCTTCGGTTCACCCCTCCACTTT
TRBJ2-5 | - | TRBV7-2 | many | CASSFAGIETQYF | TGTGCCAGCAGCTTCGCGGGGATAGAGACCCAGTACTTC
TRBJ1-4 | - | TRBV18 | - | CASSNHGTLIATNEKLFF | TGTGCCAGCTCAAACCACGGGACCCTAATAGCAACTAATGAAAAACTGTTTTTT
TRBJ2-1 | TRBD1 | TRBV12-3/TRBV12-4 | few | CASRQGQGSYNEQFF | TGTGCCAGCAGACAGGGACAGGGGTCTTACAATGAGCAGTTCTTC
TRBJ2-3 | - | TRBV4-2 | - | CASSFRRAYQGTDTQYF | TGTGCCAGCAGCTTTCGACGGGCCTACCAGGGCACAGATACGCAGTATTTT
TRBJ2-5 | - | TRBV10-3 | few | CAISAPGASLQETQYF | TGTGCCATCAGCGCCCCAGGGGCCTCGCTCCAAGAGACCCAGTACTTC
TRBJ1-4 | - | TRBV4-1 | - | CASSQTILGVNEKLFF | TGCGCCAGCAGCCAAACAATACTTGGGGTAAATGAAAAACTGTTTTTT
TRBJ1-1 | - | TRBV7-9 | many | CASSPTAPNTEAFF | TGTGCCAGCAGCCCGACAGCGCCGAACACTGAAGCTTTCTTT
TRBJ1-1 | TRBD1 | TRBV7-8 | many | CASSFPSTGRDTEAFF | TGTGCCAGCAGCTTTCCCTCGACAGGGAGGGACACTGAAGCTTTCTTT
TRBJ1-5 | TRBD1 | TRBV6-1 | few | CASSPGQGIAQHF | TGTGCCAGCAGTCCGGGACAGGGGATAGCCCAGCATTTT
TRBJ2-7 | TRBD2 | TRBV5-1 | - | CASSLVASGSFSADEQYF | TGCGCCAGCAGCTTGGTTGCTAGCGGGAGTTTTTCGGCGGACGAGCAGTACTTC
TRBJ1-5 | - | TRBV12-3/TRBV12-4 | - | CASSYGKEPQHF | TGTGCCAGCAGTTACGGAAAGGAGCCCCAGCATTTT
TRBJ1-2 | - | TRBV7-9 | few | CASSLLTGGGYTF | TGTGCCAGCAGCCTTCTGACGGGAGGCGGCTACACCTTC
TRBJ1-3 | - | TRBV5-6 | - | CASSLPPNRYSGNTIYF | TGTGCCAGCAGCTTGCCCCCCAACAGATACTCTGGAAACACCATATATTTT
TRBJ2-7 | TRBD2 | TRBV7-2 | - | CASSLFAGVYYEQYF | TGTGCCAGCAGCTTATTCGCGGGAGTGTATTACGAGCAGTACTTC
TRBJ2-5 | - | TRBV7-2 | - | CASSSQRGGGETQYF | TGTGCCAGCAGCTCCCAGAGGGGGGGGGGAGAGACCCAGTACTTC
TRBJ2-4 | - | TRBV7-8 | - | CASRGGASLGGAKNIQYF | TGTGCCAGCAGGGGGGGAGCGTCCCTCGGGGGTGCCAAAAACATTCAGTACTTC
TRBJ1-5 | TRBD1 | TRBV7-9 | few | CASSLGTGVYQPQHF | TGTGCCAGCAGCTTAGGGACAGGGGTATATCAGCCCCAGCATTTT
TRBJ1-2 | - | TRBV5-5 | few | CASSLVGQGNSYTF | TGTGCCAGCAGCTTGGTCGGCCAGGGGAATAGCTACACCTTC
TRBJ2-1 | - | TRBV28 | few | CASRTYTGLSYNEQFF | TGTGCCAGCCGCACTTATACAGGGCTCTCCTACAATGAGCAGTTCTTC
TRBJ1-3 | - | TRBV4-1 | - | CASSQDRLKSSGNTIYF | TGCGCCAGCAGCCAAGATCGGCTTAAGAGCTCTGGAAACACCATATATTTT
TRBJ1-2 | TRBD1 | TRBV7-9 | few | CASSFTGVDGYTF | TGTGCCAGCAGCTTTACAGGGGTTGATGGCTACACCTTC
TRBJ2-2 | TRBD2 | TRBV11-2 | - | CASSETSGFTGELFF | TGTGCCAGCAGCGAGACTAGCGGATTTACCGGGGAGCTGTTTTTT
TRBJ1-3 | - | TRBV6-5 | - | CATRRGDGNTIYF | TGTGCCACCCGGAGGGGAGACGGAAACACCATATATTTT
TRBJ2-1 | - | TRBV20-1 | - | CSQSGTSFSYNEQFF | TGCAGTCAGAGTGGGACTTCCTTTTCCTACAATGAGCAGTTCTTC
TRBJ2-3 | TRBD1 | TRBV27 | - | CASSYADRAADTQYF | TGTGCCAGCAGTTACGCGGACAGGGCTGCAGATACGCAGTATTTT
TRBJ1-5 | - | TRBV9 | - | CASSVDFGQPQHF | TGTGCCAGCAGCGTAGACTTCGGCCAGCCCCAGCATTTT
TRBJ1-4 | - | TRBV10-3 | - | CAISESVDATNEKLFF | TGTGCCATCAGTGAGTCCGTCGACGCAACTAATGAAAAACTGTTTTTT
TRBJ2-1 | - | TRBV20-1 | - | CSGGGPGEQFF | TGCAGTGGGGGGGGGCCGGGTGAGCAGTTCTTC
TRBJ2-2 | - | TRBV6-6 | - | CASSPTRGTGELFF | TGTGCCAGCAGCCCTACCCGCGGAACCGGGGAGCTGTTTTTT
TRBJ2-3 | - | TRBV7-9 | - | CASSSVGAGDTQYF | TGTGCCAGCAGCTCAGTCGGGGCCGGAGATACGCAGTATTTT
TRBJ1-1 | - | TRBV12-3/TRBV12-4 | - | CASSFWQARNTEAFF | TGTGCCAGCAGTTTCTGGCAGGCCAGGAACACTGAAGCTTTCTTT
TRBJ2-7 | TRBD2 | TRBV5-1 | - | CASSLLSGVYHEQYF | TGCGCCAGCAGCTTGTTAAGCGGGGTGTACCACGAGCAGTACTTC
TRBJ2-1 | - | TRBV11-2 | - | CASSLVSSGEQFF | TGTGCCAGCAGCTTAGTGTCATCCGGTGAGCAGTTCTTC